These 10 T cell receptor beta chains share one sample of origin, sequenced in a study of shared clonotypes between healthy human individuals (dated by TCRdb to between 2020 and 2021). CD8 naive samples were obtained by positive selection for CCR7 among CD45RO-negative cells, yielding a CD45RA+CCR7+ population from which TemRA cells were excluded. Receptors were amplified or captured by the immunoSEQ multiplex PCR assay. TCRdb's version of the immuneACCESS table is confined to in-frame rearrangements and falls short of the full clone set. An unresolved V gene accounts for under half of the shortfall where checked; the remainder is of unknown origin. The sample profile shows about 2 million clones; roughly 95% of them were found once. In total, the top ten clones hold about 1.1% of the sample. The sequencing sample was made of naive CD8+ T cells sorted from blood. The cell subset or site label, as the study defines it: CD45RA+CCR7+. The source is a man in his late teens or twenties in good health.

The CDR3 DNA follows: TGCGCCAGCAGCCAAGAAACTGCAGGGGGCGCCGGATATAATTCACCCCTCCACTTT. This gives the protein CASSQETAGGAGYNSPLHF. This sequence joins TRBV4-1 and TRBJ1-6, with TRBD1 identical over 8 bases. Germline loops: CDR1 MGHRA, CDR2 YSYEKL. The CDR3 has 19 residues. With 0 bases clipped from V and 4 bases from J, the junction kept 11 bases outside the gene matches.

This chain uses TRBV9 with TRBJ2-7; perhaps D is TRBD1 or TRBD2 (5 bases each). Looked up from germline, CDR1 is SGDLS and CDR2 is YYNGEE. This CDR3 spans 15 amino acids. V dropped 4 bases and J dropped 1 base, with 15 bases sitting between them. CDR3 sequence (DNA): TGTGCCAGCAGCCTAGGGACGGATTTTTCCTACGAGCAGTACTTC. This encodes CASSLGTDFSYEQYF.

V usage is TRBV5-8 and J usage is TRBJ2-3, with 9 bases fitting TRBD1. The CDR3 has 16 amino acids. Germline lookup yields CDR1 SGHTS and CDR2 YDEGEE. The V and J ends lost 7 bases and 3 bases, in that order; junction bases with no gene match: 12. The CDR3 is CASPYADRGRTDTQYF. The CDR3 coding sequence is TGTGCCAGCCCCTATGCCGACAGGGGGAGGACAGATACGCAGTATTTT.

This sequence joins TRBV4-1 and TRBJ2-5, with D possibly matching TRBD1 (5 bases). The V end lost 0 bases, the J end lost 0 bases, and 8 bases lay between the germline ends. The CDR3 has 15 residues. Per germline, CDR1 MGHRA and CDR2 YSYEKL. CDR3: CASSQEETDQETQYF. In nucleotides, the CDR3 is TGCGCCAGCAGCCAAGAGGAGACAGACCAAGAGACCCAGTACTTC.

The CDR3 sequence is CASSPTGGSSYEQYF. The CDR3 region has the DNA TGTGCCAGCAGTCCGACAGGGGGAAGCTCCTACGAGCAGTACTTC. V gene TRBV5-4 combines with J gene TRBJ2-7; 9 bases are a match to TRBD1. J lost 0 bases, V lost 5 bases, and 6 bases had no gene match. Germline CDR1 reads SGHNT; CDR2 reads YYREEE (reference sequence). The length of the CDR3 is 15 residues.

This sequence joins TRBV5-1 and TRBJ2-7; 9 nucleotides match TRBD1. The V and J ends lost 2 bases and 5 bases, in that order; junction bases with no gene match: 8. This CDR3 region has 15 residues. Per the germline V gene, CDR1 is SGHRS and CDR2 is YFSETQ. Written as DNA, the CDR3 is TGCGCCAGCAGCTTAACCGCCGGGACAGGGAACGAGCAGTACTTC. Its protein product is CASSLTAGTGNEQYF.

The chain uses TRBV7-6 and TRBJ1-4; TRBD1 agrees at 8 bases. The CDR3 has 18 amino acids. Germline CDR1 is SGHVS and CDR2 is FNYEAQ. J gave up 8 bases and V 0 bases, and 14 bases lay outside the gene matches. CDR3 protein: CASSLAPQDDRGWEKLFF. As DNA, the CDR3 is TGTGCCAGCAGCTTAGCGCCCCAGGATGACAGGGGATGGGAAAAACTGTTTTTT.

The chain employs TRBV5-4 and TRBJ2-1; no definite D call. Germline V CDR1 and CDR2: SGHNT, YYREEE (reference sequence). CDR3 length: 15 amino acids. Trimming pared 0 bases from V and 5 bases from J, leaving 12 bases between. The CDR3 DNA sequence: TGTGCCAGCAGCTTGGTCGGAGATGTCAACAATGAGCAGTTCTTC. Amino acids: CASSLVGDVNNEQFF.

The rearrangement links TRBV30 to TRBJ2-7; perhaps TRBD1 as D (6 bases). The germline V gene has CDR1 GTSNPN and CDR2 SVGIG (reference sequence). Trimming stripped 1 base from V and 4 bases from J, with 11 bases between. The CDR3 contains 13 residues. The CDR3 sequence is CAWSDDRFYEQYF. The CDR3, as DNA: TGTGCCTGGAGTGATGACAGGTTTTACGAGCAGTACTTC.

This clone was counted a single time. The chain joins TRBV9 to TRBJ2-7; D gene ambiguous. Trimming shortened V by 0 bases and J by 0 bases, and 7 bases separated the two germline ends. The V gene's germline CDR1 is SGDLS and CDR2 YYNGEE. The CDR3 length is 14 residues. CDR3 sequence reads: CASSVARHSYEQYF. The CDR3 DNA reads as TGTGCCAGCAGCGTAGCACGGCACTCCTACGAGCAGTACTTC.